This T cell receptor beta chain was documented in a study of shared clonotypes between healthy human individuals. Regarding the study as a whole: Among a handful of donors, about 5% of naive CD4 clonotypes were found in common.

Turning to this clone: Antigen unknown.

Naive CD8 cells comprised CD45RO-negative, CCR7-positively selected cells, excluding terminally differentiated effector memory CD45RA+ cells. Profiling relied on immunoSEQ multiplex PCR, and the TCRdb table lists in-frame clones only, not all of them. The profile shows about 1,800,000 clones, about 95% of them singletons. Deletions cut 2 bases from V and 8 bases from J, with 3 bases between. CDR3 length equals 10 residues. Germline CDR1 is GTSNPN and CDR2 is SVGIG (reference sequence). This TCR came from a young man in good health. The sequenced sample consisted of naive CD8+ T cells sorted from blood. The chain combines TRBV30 with TRBJ1-4; D is uncertain. The CDR3 bases are TGTGCCTGGAGTACGGAAAAACTGTTTTTT. Its protein is CAWSTEKLFF.